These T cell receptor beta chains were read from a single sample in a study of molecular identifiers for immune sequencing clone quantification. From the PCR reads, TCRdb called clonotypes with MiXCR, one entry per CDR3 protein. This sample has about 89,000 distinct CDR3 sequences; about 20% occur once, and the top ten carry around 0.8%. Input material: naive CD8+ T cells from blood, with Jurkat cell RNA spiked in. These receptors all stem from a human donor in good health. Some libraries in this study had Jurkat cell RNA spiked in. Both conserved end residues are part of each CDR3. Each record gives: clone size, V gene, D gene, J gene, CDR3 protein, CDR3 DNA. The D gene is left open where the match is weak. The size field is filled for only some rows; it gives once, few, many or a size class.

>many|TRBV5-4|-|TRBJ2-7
CASRPGQSSYEQYF
TGTGCCAGCAGACCTGGACAGAGCTCCTACGAGCAGTACTTC
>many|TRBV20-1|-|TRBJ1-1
CSARDGKGTEAFF
TGCAGTGCTAGGGACGGGAAGGGCACTGAAGCTTTCTTT
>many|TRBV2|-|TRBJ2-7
CASSDGRVSYEQYF
TGTGCCAGCAGTGATGGGCGGGTCTCCTACGAGCAGTACTTC
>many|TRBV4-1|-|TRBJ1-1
CASSQLVAEAFF
TGCGCCAGCAGCCAACTCGTGGCTGAAGCTTTCTTT
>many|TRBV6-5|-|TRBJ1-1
CASSITGTEAFF
TGTGCCAGCAGTATTACCGGTACTGAAGCTTTCTTT
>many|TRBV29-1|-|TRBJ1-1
CSVEGGVNTEAFF
TGCAGCGTTGAGGGGGGGGTGAACACTGAAGCTTTCTTT
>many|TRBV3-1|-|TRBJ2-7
CASREDGSYEQYF
TGTGCCAGCAGAGAGGACGGATCCTACGAGCAGTACTTC
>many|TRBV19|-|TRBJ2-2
CATSPGERSWIAGELFF
TGTGCCACCTCTCCGGGGGAGCGCTCCTGGATTGCCGGGGAGCTGTTTTTT
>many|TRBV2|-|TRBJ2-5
CASSGSEQLQETQYF
TGTGCCAGCAGTGGTTCTGAACAGCTACAAGAGACCCAGTACTTC
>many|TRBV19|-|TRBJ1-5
CASNLMGTSGPQHF
TGTGCCAGCAACCTGATGGGGACCAGCGGGCCCCAGCATTTT
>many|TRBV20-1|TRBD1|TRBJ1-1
CSTRDSSMNTEAFF
TGCAGTACCCGGGACAGTTCTATGAACACTGAAGCTTTCTTT
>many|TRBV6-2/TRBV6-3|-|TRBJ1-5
CASSSLDSSNQPQHF
TGTGCCAGCAGTTCCTTGGACAGTTCTAATCAGCCCCAGCATTTT
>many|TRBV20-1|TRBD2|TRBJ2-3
CSAIPYSGGAGTDTQYF
TGCAGTGCCATACCTTATAGCGGGGGGGCTGGCACAGATACGCAGTATTTT
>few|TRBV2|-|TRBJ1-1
CASSEEGSNTEAFF
TGTGCCAGCAGTGAAGAGGGGTCGAACACTGAAGCTTTCTTT
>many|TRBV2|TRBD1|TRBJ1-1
CASRHGQGAIEAFF
TGTGCCAGCAGGCACGGACAGGGAGCAATTGAAGCTTTCTTT
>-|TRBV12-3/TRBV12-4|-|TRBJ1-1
CASSLGLGTTEASF
TGTGCCAGCAGTTTAGGGTTGGGGACCACTGAAGCTTCCTTT
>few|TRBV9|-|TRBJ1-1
CASSEEGLTEAFF
TGTGCCAGCAGCGAAGAAGGACTCACTGAAGCTTTCTTT
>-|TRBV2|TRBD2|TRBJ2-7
CASSHTGGLAGVSSYEQYF
TGTGCCAGCAGTCACACGGGTGGGCTAGCGGGAGTTTCCTCCTACGAGCAGTACTTC
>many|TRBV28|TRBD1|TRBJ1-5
CASSLLVDRGRLHQPQHF
TGTGCCAGCAGTTTATTAGTCGACAGGGGGCGACTTCATCAGCCCCAGCATTTT
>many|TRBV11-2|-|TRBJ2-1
CASSFGRSYEQFF
TGTGCCAGCAGCTTTGGGCGGTCATATGAGCAGTTCTTC
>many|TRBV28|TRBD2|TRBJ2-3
CASSLASGREWTDTQYF
TGTGCCAGCAGTTTAGCTAGCGGGAGGGAATGGACAGATACGCAGTATTTT
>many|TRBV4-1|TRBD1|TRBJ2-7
CASSQKITGDEQYF
TGCGCCAGCAGCCAAAAAATCACAGGGGACGAGCAGTACTTC
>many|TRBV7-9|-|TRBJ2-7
CASSPPIGLEQYF
TGTGCCAGCAGCCCGCCCATCGGACTAGAGCAGTACTTC
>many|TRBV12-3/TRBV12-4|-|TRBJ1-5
CASSLGENQPQHF
TGTGCCAGCAGTTTAGGGGAGAATCAGCCCCAGCATTTT
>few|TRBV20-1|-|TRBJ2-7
CSARDPRGSRTGYEQYF
TGCAGTGCTAGAGATCCCCGGGGCTCCCGTACCGGCTACGAGCAGTACTTC
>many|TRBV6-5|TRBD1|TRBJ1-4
CASSHRQGALANEKLFF
TGTGCCAGCAGCCATCGACAGGGGGCTTTGGCTAATGAAAAACTGTTTTTT
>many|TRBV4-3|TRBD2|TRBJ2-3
CASSQEGLGGSSTDTQYF
TGCGCCAGCAGCCAAGAAGGCTTAGGCGGGAGTAGCACAGATACGCAGTATTTT
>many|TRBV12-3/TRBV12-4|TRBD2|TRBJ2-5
CASSLTGGTETQYF
TGTGCCAGCAGTCTAACCGGGGGGACCGAGACCCAGTACTTC
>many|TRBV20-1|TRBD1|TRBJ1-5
CSASEQGRRQPQHF
TGCAGTGCTAGTGAACAGGGGCGAAGACAGCCCCAGCATTTT
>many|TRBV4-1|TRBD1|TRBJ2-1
CASSQDGQGGEQFF
TGCGCCAGCAGCCAAGATGGACAGGGCGGTGAGCAGTTCTTC
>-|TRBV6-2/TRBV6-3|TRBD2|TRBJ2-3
CVSSWTSAGDTQYF
TGTGTTAGCAGTTGGACTAGCGCCGGGGATACGCAGTATTTT
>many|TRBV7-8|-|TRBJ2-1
CASSLGRDEQFF
TGTGCCAGCAGCTTAGGTAGGGACGAGCAGTTCTTC
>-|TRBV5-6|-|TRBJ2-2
CAGSLAVAGELFF
TGTGCCGGCAGCTTGGCCGTCGCCGGGGAGCTGTTTTTT
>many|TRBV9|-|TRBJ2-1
CASSVGRLSNEQFF
TGTGCCAGCAGCGTCGGAAGGCTGTCCAATGAGCAGTTCTTC
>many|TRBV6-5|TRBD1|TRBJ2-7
CASSIGTAYEQYF
TGTGCCAGCAGCATAGGGACAGCCTACGAGCAGTACTTC
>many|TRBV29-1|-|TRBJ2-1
CSVEETGQVDNEQFF
TGCAGCGTTGAAGAAACAGGGCAAGTGGACAATGAGCAGTTCTTC
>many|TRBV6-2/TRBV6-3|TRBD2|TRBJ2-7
CASSYSGLAGRSYEQYF
TGTGCCAGCAGTTACTCGGGGCTAGCGGGCCGCTCCTACGAGCAGTACTTC
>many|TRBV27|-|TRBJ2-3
CASSRTGVRDTQYF
TGTGCCAGCAGTAGGACGGGGGTTCGTGATACGCAGTATTTT
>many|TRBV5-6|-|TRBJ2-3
CASFPKAGPGDTQYF
TGTGCCAGCTTCCCTAAGGCAGGGCCAGGGGATACGCAGTATTTT
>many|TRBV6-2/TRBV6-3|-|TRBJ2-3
CASSWFGGTDTQYF
TGTGCCAGCAGCTGGTTTGGTGGGACAGATACGCAGTATTTT
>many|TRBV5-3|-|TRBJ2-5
CASSFPGLGEDTQYF
TGTGCCAGCTCTTTTCCGGGACTGGGGGAAGACACCCAGTACTTT
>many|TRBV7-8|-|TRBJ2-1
CASSFSSGGARNEQFF
TGTGCCAGCAGCTTTTCCAGTGGGGGGGCGCGCAATGAGCAGTTCTTC
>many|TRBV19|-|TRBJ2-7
CASSIDVAAEQYF
TGTGCCAGTAGTATAGACGTAGCCGCCGAGCAGTACTTC
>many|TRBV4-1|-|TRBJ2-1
CASSHLGGGPTYNEQFF
TGCGCCAGCAGCCACCTAGGCGGGGGCCCGACCTACAATGAGCAGTTCTTC
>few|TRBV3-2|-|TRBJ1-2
CASSQAAGTYRDSGYTF
TGTGCCAGCAGCCAAGCCGCAGGGACCTACAGGGACTCAGGCTACACCTTC
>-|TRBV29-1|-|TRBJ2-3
CSVEPLDTQYF
TGCAGCGTCGAACCCTTGGATACGCAGTATTTT
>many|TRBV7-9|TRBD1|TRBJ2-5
CASSSFAGTGVVETQYF
TGTGCCAGCAGCTCCTTCGCGGGGACAGGGGTAGTGGAGACCCAGTACTTC
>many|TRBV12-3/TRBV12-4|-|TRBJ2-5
CASSLAYPPQETQYF
TGTGCCAGCAGTTTGGCCTATCCCCCGCAAGAGACCCAGTACTTC
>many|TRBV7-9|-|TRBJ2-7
CASSLGFGYEQYF
TGTGCCAGCAGCTTAGGATTCGGCTACGAGCAGTACTTC
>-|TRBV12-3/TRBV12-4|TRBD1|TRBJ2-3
CASSMTGDGTDTQYF
TGTGCCAGCAGTATGACAGGGGACGGAACAGATACGCAGTATTTT
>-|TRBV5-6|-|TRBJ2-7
CASSPLGPYERYF
TGTGCCAGCAGCCCCCTAGGACCCTACGAGCGGTACTTC
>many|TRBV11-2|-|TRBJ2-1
CASSQQGATYNEQFF
TGTGCCAGCAGCCAGCAAGGGGCGACCTACAATGAGCAGTTCTTC
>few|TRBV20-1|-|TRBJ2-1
CSARDQASSYNEQFF
TGCAGTGCTAGAGATCAGGCTAGCAGCTACAATGAGCAGTTCTTC
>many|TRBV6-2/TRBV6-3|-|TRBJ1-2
CASSYWGNYGYTF
TGTGCCAGCAGTTACTGGGGTAACTATGGCTACACCTTC
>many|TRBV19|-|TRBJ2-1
CASSYHVGLGGNEQFF
TGTGCCAGTAGCTATCACGTGGGTTTAGGAGGCAATGAGCAGTTCTTC
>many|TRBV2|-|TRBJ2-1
CASNQRSSYNEQFF
TGTGCCAGCAATCAAAGAAGCTCCTACAATGAGCAGTTCTTC
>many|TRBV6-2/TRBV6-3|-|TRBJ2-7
CASSYSERYEQYF
TGTGCCAGCAGTTACTCAGAACGGTACGAGCAGTACTTC
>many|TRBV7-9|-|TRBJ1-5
CASSLDVGLQPQHF
TGTGCCAGCAGCTTAGATGTTGGGCTCCAGCCCCAGCATTTT
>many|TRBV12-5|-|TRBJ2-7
CASGLASYEQYF
TGTGCTAGTGGTCTGGCCTCCTACGAGCAGTACTTC